Listed below are T cell receptor beta chains from one sample, sequenced in a study of OX40 agonist ivuxolimab in advanced cancers. Sequencing used immunoSEQ multiplex PCR; TCRdb keeps in-frame clones, though not all of them. The sample carries about 140,000 clones, around 93% recorded once. The source material was CD4+ or CD8+ T cells sorted from blood, sampled in a trial of the OX40 agonist ivuxolimab. Every receptor here comes from an adult with an advanced solid tumor such as melanoma, head and neck, liver or kidney cancer. The CDR3 runs from the conserved cysteine through the conserved F or W. Fields, in order: clone size, J gene, D gene, CDR3 length, V gene, CDR3 protein, CDR3 DNA. D genes are given only for firm matches. The size entry is marked missing in some rows and otherwise reads once, few, many or a size class.

abundance: NA; j_gene: TRBJ2-5; d_gene: TRBD2; len: 18; v_gene: TRBV4-1; CDR3aa: CASSQAGPGLAGRETQYF; CDR3nt: TGCGCCAGCAGCCAAGCCGGACCGGGACTAGCGGGAAGGGAGACCCAGTACTTC
abundance: NA; j_gene: TRBJ1-1; d_gene: NA; len: 16; v_gene: TRBV10-2; CDR3aa: CASRETASDLNTEAFF; CDR3nt: TGCGCCAGCAGAGAGACAGCTTCTGATCTGAACACTGAAGCTTTCTTT
abundance: once; j_gene: TRBJ2-1; d_gene: TRBD2; len: 16; v_gene: TRBV5-1; CDR3aa: CASSFGTSGGYNEQFF; CDR3nt: TGCGCCAGCAGCTTTGGCACTAGCGGGGGATACAATGAGCAGTTCTTC
abundance: NA; j_gene: TRBJ1-2; d_gene: NA; len: 15; v_gene: TRBV2; CDR3aa: CASSEEGSEIGGYTF; CDR3nt: TGTGCCAGCAGTGAAGAGGGATCCGAGATTGGTGGCTACACCTTC
abundance: NA; j_gene: TRBJ2-2; d_gene: NA; len: 19; v_gene: TRBV7-7; CDR3aa: CASSLVIFMDTTNTGELFF; CDR3nt: TGTGCTAGCAGCTTAGTAATTTTCATGGACACTACGAACACCGGGGAGCTGTTTTTT
abundance: NA; j_gene: TRBJ1-1; d_gene: NA; len: 15; v_gene: TRBV28; CDR3aa: CASSVIGRGATEAFF; CDR3nt: TGTGCCAGCAGTGTTATCGGCCGGGGGGCGACTGAAGCTTTCTTT
abundance: NA; j_gene: TRBJ2-3; d_gene: TRBD2; len: 15; v_gene: TRBV15; CDR3aa: CATSIGGRPLGTQYF; CDR3nt: TGTGCCACCAGCATAGGCGGGAGGCCCCTAGGTACGCAGTATTTT
abundance: NA; j_gene: TRBJ1-1; d_gene: TRBD1; len: 17; v_gene: TRBV7-8; CDR3aa: CASSLAVTTGVNTEAFF; CDR3nt: TGTGCCAGCAGCTTAGCCGTAACGACAGGGGTGAACACTGAAGCTTTCTTT
abundance: NA; j_gene: TRBJ2-7; d_gene: TRBD2; len: 15; v_gene: TRBV6-5; CDR3aa: CASINPSGGNYEQYF; CDR3nt: TGTGCCAGCATCAACCCTAGCGGGGGGAACTACGAGCAGTACTTC
abundance: NA; j_gene: TRBJ1-3; d_gene: NA; len: 16; v_gene: TRBV6-1; CDR3aa: CASSELGHPGSNTIYF; CDR3nt: TGTGCCAGCAGCGAACTGGGACACCCCGGTTCAAACACCATATATTTT
abundance: NA; j_gene: TRBJ2-5; d_gene: NA; len: 14; v_gene: TRBV5-1; CDR3aa: CASSLSSYQETQYF; CDR3nt: TGCGCCAGCAGCCTTTCCTCGTACCAAGAGACCCAGTACTTC
abundance: NA; j_gene: TRBJ1-2; d_gene: TRBD1; len: 16; v_gene: TRBV7-2; CDR3aa: CASSLPNRGWGLGYTF; CDR3nt: TGTGCCAGCAGCTTACCCAACAGGGGGTGGGGGCTTGGCTACACCTTC
abundance: NA; j_gene: TRBJ1-1; d_gene: NA; len: 13; v_gene: TRBV5-6; CDR3aa: CASSLERWTKAFF; CDR3nt: TGTGCCAGCAGCTTGGAACGGTGGACTAAAGCTTTCTTT
abundance: NA; j_gene: TRBJ1-1; d_gene: TRBD1; len: 16; v_gene: TRBV5-4; CDR3aa: CASSSQGIFANAEAFF; CDR3nt: TGTGCCAGCAGCTCACAGGGGATCTTCGCAAACGCTGAAGCTTTCTTT
abundance: NA; j_gene: TRBJ1-4; d_gene: NA; len: 15; v_gene: TRBV11-2; CDR3aa: CASSPQTGWGEKLFF; CDR3nt: TGTGCCAGCAGCCCTCAAACAGGGTGGGGTGAAAAACTGTTTTTT
abundance: NA; j_gene: TRBJ1-2; d_gene: TRBD1; len: 15; v_gene: TRBV6-6; CDR3aa: CASSPSTGVAYGYTF; CDR3nt: TGTGCCAGCAGTCCATCGACAGGGGTGGCCTATGGCTACACCTTC
abundance: NA; j_gene: TRBJ1-1; d_gene: NA; len: 14; v_gene: TRBV5-5; CDR3aa: CASSLAFRPTEAFF; CDR3nt: TGTGCCAGCAGCTTGGCCTTTAGGCCGACTGAAGCTTTCTTT
abundance: NA; j_gene: TRBJ2-1; d_gene: NA; len: 14; v_gene: TRBV9; CDR3aa: CASSVGSSNNEQFF; CDR3nt: TGTGCCAGCAGCGTAGGCAGTTCCAACAATGAGCAGTTCTTC
abundance: NA; j_gene: TRBJ1-4; d_gene: TRBD1; len: 15; v_gene: TRBV6-5; CDR3aa: CASRPQGMDWEKLFF; CDR3nt: TGTGCCAGCAGACCACAGGGGATGGATTGGGAAAAACTGTTTTTT
abundance: NA; j_gene: TRBJ2-2; d_gene: TRBD1; len: 16; v_gene: TRBV9; CDR3aa: CASSAQHRGWAGELFF; CDR3nt: TGTGCCAGCAGCGCCCAACACAGGGGATGGGCCGGGGAGCTGTTTTTT
abundance: NA; j_gene: TRBJ1-2; d_gene: TRBD1; len: 14; v_gene: TRBV5-1; CDR3aa: CASSLGQGGYGYTF; CDR3nt: TGCGCCAGCAGCTTGGGACAGGGAGGCTATGGCTACACCTTC
abundance: NA; j_gene: TRBJ1-1; d_gene: NA; len: 15; v_gene: TRBV5-8; CDR3aa: CASSRPVGKNTEAFF; CDR3nt: TGTGCCAGCAGCCGCCCAGTGGGAAAGAACACTGAAGCTTTCTTT
abundance: NA; j_gene: TRBJ1-5; d_gene: NA; len: 13; v_gene: TRBV6-5; CDR3aa: CASSYRGNQPQHF; CDR3nt: TGTGCCAGCAGTTACCGGGGCAATCAGCCCCAGCATTTT
abundance: NA; j_gene: TRBJ2-6; d_gene: NA; len: 18; v_gene: TRBV18; CDR3aa: CASSQSRRVLSGANVLTF; CDR3nt: TGTGCCAGCTCTCAATCCCGCAGGGTACTCTCTGGGGCCAACGTCCTGACTTTC
abundance: NA; j_gene: TRBJ2-3; d_gene: NA; len: 15; v_gene: TRBV7-2; CDR3aa: CASSSPAGSTDTQYF; CDR3nt: TGTGCCAGCAGCTCTCCCGCGGGGTCCACAGATACGCAGTATTTT
abundance: NA; j_gene: TRBJ1-5; d_gene: NA; len: 14; v_gene: TRBV6-1; CDR3aa: CAISPTGINQPQHF; CDR3nt: TGTGCCATCTCCCCCACAGGGATAAATCAGCCCCAGCATTTT
abundance: once; j_gene: TRBJ2-7; d_gene: TRBD1; len: 13; v_gene: TRBV5-6; CDR3aa: CASSRDRGYEQYF; CDR3nt: TGTGCCAGCAGCCGGGACAGGGGCTACGAGCAGTACTTC
abundance: NA; j_gene: TRBJ2-5; d_gene: NA; len: 14; v_gene: TRBV6-1; CDR3aa: CASSVSEYQETQYF; CDR3nt: TGTGCCAGCAGTGTAAGCGAGTACCAAGAGACCCAGTACTTC
abundance: once; j_gene: TRBJ2-4; d_gene: TRBD1; len: 15; v_gene: TRBV19; CDR3aa: CASSIPTGAKNIQYF; CDR3nt: TGTGCCAGTAGTATCCCGACAGGGGCCAAAAACATTCAGTACTTC
abundance: NA; j_gene: TRBJ1-1; d_gene: NA; len: 17; v_gene: TRBV7-7; CDR3aa: CASSRFPGGGINTEAFF; CDR3nt: TGTGCCAGCAGCCGTTTCCCCGGCGGGGGGATTAACACTGAAGCTTTCTTT
abundance: NA; j_gene: TRBJ1-6; d_gene: NA; len: 16; v_gene: TRBV4-3; CDR3aa: CASSQVSSRLNSPLHF; CDR3nt: TGCGCCAGCAGCCAAGTTTCCTCCAGACTAAATTCACCCCTCCACTTT
abundance: NA; j_gene: TRBJ1-3; d_gene: NA; len: 15; v_gene: TRBV9; CDR3aa: CASSESTSSGNTIYF; CDR3nt: TGTGCCAGCAGCGAATCTACGAGCTCTGGAAACACCATATATTTT
abundance: NA; j_gene: TRBJ2-1; d_gene: TRBD2; len: 17; v_gene: TRBV12-5; CDR3aa: CASGSGLVGYSVHEQFF; CDR3nt: TGTGCTAGTGGGTCGGGACTAGTAGGTTATAGCGTACATGAGCAGTTCTTC
abundance: NA; j_gene: TRBJ2-7; d_gene: TRBD1; len: 12; v_gene: TRBV2; CDR3aa: CASRGTGYEQYF; CDR3nt: TGTGCCAGCAGGGGGACAGGATACGAGCAGTACTTC
abundance: NA; j_gene: TRBJ2-7; d_gene: TRBD2; len: 14; v_gene: TRBV28; CDR3aa: CASSSDGRLYEQYF; CDR3nt: TGTGCCAGCAGTTCAGACGGGAGGCTCTACGAGCAGTACTTC
abundance: NA; j_gene: TRBJ2-4; d_gene: NA; len: 14; v_gene: TRBV7-8; CDR3aa: CASNLGGVGQIKYF; CDR3nt: TGTGCCAGCAACCTAGGCGGGGTAGGACAGATTAAGTACTTC
abundance: NA; j_gene: TRBJ2-5; d_gene: TRBD1; len: 14; v_gene: TRBV9; CDR3aa: CASSPRQGQETQYF; CDR3nt: TGTGCCAGCAGCCCACGACAGGGCCAAGAGACCCAGTACTTC
abundance: NA; j_gene: TRBJ1-4; d_gene: NA; len: 11; v_gene: TRBV20-1; CDR3aa: CSANTNEKLFF; CDR3nt: TGCAGTGCTAATACTAATGAAAAACTGTTTTTT
abundance: NA; j_gene: TRBJ1-5; d_gene: NA; len: 15; v_gene: TRBV6-6; CDR3aa: CASSYGVGGVQPQHF; CDR3nt: TGTGCCAGCAGTTACGGTGTGGGTGGCGTTCAGCCCCAGCATTTT
abundance: NA; j_gene: TRBJ2-2; d_gene: NA; len: 15; v_gene: TRBV27; CDR3aa: CASSTVQGYTGELFF; CDR3nt: TGTGCCAGCAGTACGGTACAGGGATACACCGGGGAGCTGTTTTTT
abundance: NA; j_gene: TRBJ2-5; d_gene: TRBD2; len: 15; v_gene: TRBV18; CDR3aa: CASSPRGGAGETQYF; CDR3nt: TGTGCCAGCTCACCCCGGGGAGGGGCTGGAGAGACCCAGTACTTC
abundance: NA; j_gene: TRBJ2-3; d_gene: NA; len: 17; v_gene: TRBV19; CDR3aa: CASSTIGTRASTDTQYF; CDR3nt: TGTGCCAGTAGTACCATAGGGACACGTGCTAGCACAGATACGCAGTATTTT
abundance: NA; j_gene: TRBJ2-7; d_gene: NA; len: 11; v_gene: TRBV29-1; CDR3aa: CSVGGTYEQYF; CDR3nt: TGCAGCGTCGGGGGAACCTACGAGCAGTACTTC
abundance: once; j_gene: TRBJ2-1; d_gene: NA; len: 15; v_gene: TRBV7-2; CDR3aa: CASSYQPGSYNEQFF; CDR3nt: TGTGCCAGCAGCTACCAGCCCGGGTCTTACAATGAGCAGTTCTTC
abundance: NA; j_gene: TRBJ2-3; d_gene: TRBD1; len: 15; v_gene: TRBV11-3; CDR3aa: CASSFGTAGRDTQYF; CDR3nt: TGTGCCAGCAGCTTCGGGACAGCAGGTAGAGATACGCAGTATTTT
abundance: once; j_gene: TRBJ2-3; d_gene: NA; len: 17; v_gene: TRBV19; CDR3aa: CASSMGRKGLRGDTQYF; CDR3nt: TGTGCCAGTAGTATGGGGAGAAAGGGACTCCGCGGAGATACGCAGTATTTT
abundance: NA; j_gene: TRBJ2-3; d_gene: TRBD2; len: 15; v_gene: TRBV28; CDR3aa: CASSPAGGPTDTQYF; CDR3nt: TGTGCCAGCAGTCCAGCGGGAGGGCCCACAGATACGCAGTATTTT
abundance: NA; j_gene: TRBJ2-7; d_gene: NA; len: 15; v_gene: TRBV7-2; CDR3aa: CASSLRPQVPYEQYF; CDR3nt: TGTGCCAGCAGCTTAAGGCCACAGGTACCCTACGAGCAGTACTTC
abundance: NA; j_gene: TRBJ2-2; d_gene: NA; len: 13; v_gene: TRBV11-3; CDR3aa: CASSLGETRELFF; CDR3nt: TGTGCCAGCAGCTTAGGGGAGACAAGGGAGCTGTTTTTT
abundance: few; j_gene: TRBJ1-3; d_gene: NA; len: 14; v_gene: TRBV10-1; CDR3aa: CASSDGASGNTIYF; CDR3nt: TGCGCCAGCAGTGACGGGGCATCTGGAAACACCATATATTTT
abundance: NA; j_gene: TRBJ2-7; d_gene: NA; len: 14; v_gene: TRBV19; CDR3aa: CASSARGLSYEQYF; CDR3nt: TGTGCCAGTAGTGCGCGGGGCCTCTCCTACGAGCAGTACTTC
abundance: NA; j_gene: TRBJ1-6; d_gene: NA; len: 15; v_gene: TRBV5-1; CDR3aa: CASSLGGTMNSPLHF; CDR3nt: TGCGCCAGCAGCTTGGGTGGGACCATGAATTCACCCCTCCACTTT
abundance: NA; j_gene: TRBJ2-7; d_gene: NA; len: 14; v_gene: TRBV25-1; CDR3aa: CASSGDQTAPEQYF; CDR3nt: TGTGCCAGCAGTGGGGATCAGACAGCTCCCGAGCAGTACTTC
abundance: NA; j_gene: TRBJ2-7; d_gene: NA; len: 15; v_gene: TRBV23-1; CDR3aa: CASSQWGAEVYEQYF; CDR3nt: TGCGCCAGCAGTCAATGGGGGGCTGAGGTCTACGAGCAGTACTTC